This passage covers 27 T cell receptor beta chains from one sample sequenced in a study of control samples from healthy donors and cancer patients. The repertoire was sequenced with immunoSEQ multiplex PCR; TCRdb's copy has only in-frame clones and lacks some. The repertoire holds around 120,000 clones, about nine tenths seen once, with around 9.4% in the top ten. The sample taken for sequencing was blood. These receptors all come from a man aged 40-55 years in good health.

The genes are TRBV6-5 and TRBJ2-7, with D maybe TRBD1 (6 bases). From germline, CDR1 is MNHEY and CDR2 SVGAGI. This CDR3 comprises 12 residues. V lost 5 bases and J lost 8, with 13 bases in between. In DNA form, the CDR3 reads TGTGCCAGCAGTACGGCAGGGGCACAGCAGTACTTC. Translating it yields CASSTAGAQQYF.

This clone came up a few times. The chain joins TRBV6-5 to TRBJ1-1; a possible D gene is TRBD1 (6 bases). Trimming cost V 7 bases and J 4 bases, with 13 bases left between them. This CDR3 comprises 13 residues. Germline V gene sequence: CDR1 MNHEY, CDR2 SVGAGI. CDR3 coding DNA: TGTGCCAGCAAAAGGGGGTTTGGCACTGAAGCTTTCTTT. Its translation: CASKRGFGTEAFF.

CDR3 in DNA: TGTGCCAGCAGTTACGTTGGACAGAATTATCAGCCCCAGCATTTT. This translates into CASSYVGQNYQPQHF. The chain joins TRBV6-6 to TRBJ1-5, with D tentatively TRBD1 (6 bases). CDR1 and CDR2 (germline): MNHNY, SVGAGI (reference sequence). The CDR3 has 15 residues. Trimming shortened V by 2 bases and J by 5 bases, and 13 bases separated the two germline ends.

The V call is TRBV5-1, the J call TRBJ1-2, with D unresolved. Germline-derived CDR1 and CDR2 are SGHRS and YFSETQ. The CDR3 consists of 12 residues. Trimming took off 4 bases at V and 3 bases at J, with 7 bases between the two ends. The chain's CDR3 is CASSREDYGYTF. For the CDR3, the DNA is TGCGCCAGCAGCAGGGAAGACTATGGCTACACCTTC.

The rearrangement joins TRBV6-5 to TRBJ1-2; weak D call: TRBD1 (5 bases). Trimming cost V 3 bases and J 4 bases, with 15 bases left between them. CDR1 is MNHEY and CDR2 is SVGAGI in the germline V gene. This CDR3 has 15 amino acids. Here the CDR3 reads CASSYSGTGTYGYTF. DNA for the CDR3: TGTGCCAGCAGTTATTCCGGGACGGGGACCTATGGCTACACCTTC.

The CDR3 reads CASGGDSPNQPQHF. CDR3 nucleotide sequence: TGTGCTAGTGGGGGAGACAGTCCCAATCAGCCCCAGCATTTT. This chain uses TRBV12-5 with TRBJ1-5; the D gene is possibly TRBD1 (5 bases). Germline CDR1 and CDR2: LGHNT and FRNRAP. The CDR3 contains 14 residues. V was pared by 6 bases and J by 3 bases, with 12 bases between.

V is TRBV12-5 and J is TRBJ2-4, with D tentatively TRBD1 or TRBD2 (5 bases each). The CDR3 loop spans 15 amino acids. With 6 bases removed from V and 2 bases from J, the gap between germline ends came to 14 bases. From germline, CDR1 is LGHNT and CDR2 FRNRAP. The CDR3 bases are TGTGCTAGTGGCAGGGACGCTGGGTCCAAAAACATTCAGTACTTC. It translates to CASGRDAGSKNIQYF. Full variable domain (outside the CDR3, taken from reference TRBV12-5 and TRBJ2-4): DARVTQTPRHKVTEMGQEVTMRCQPILGHNTVFWYRQTMMQGLELLAYFRNRAPLDDSGMPKDRFSAEMPDATLATLKIQPSEPRDSAVYFCASGRDAGSKNIQYFGAGTRLSVL.

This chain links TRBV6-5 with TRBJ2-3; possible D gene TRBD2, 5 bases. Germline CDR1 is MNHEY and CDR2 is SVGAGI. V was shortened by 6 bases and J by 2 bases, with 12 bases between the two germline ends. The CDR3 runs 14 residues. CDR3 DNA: TGTGCCAGCAGCCAAGGACTGGTCACAGATACGCAGTATTTT. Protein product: CASSQGLVTDTQYF.

The CDR3 nucleotides are TGTGCCAGTGCCGGACAGGCGAATTCACCCCTCCACTTT. Its protein product is CASAGQANSPLHF. V gene TRBV19 combines with J gene TRBJ1-6, with 7 positions matching TRBD1. Losses at the gene ends were 8 bases for V and 7 bases for J; bases not matched to a gene: 5. This CDR3 region has 13 residues. CDR1 is LNHDA and CDR2 is SQIVND in the germline V gene (reference sequence).

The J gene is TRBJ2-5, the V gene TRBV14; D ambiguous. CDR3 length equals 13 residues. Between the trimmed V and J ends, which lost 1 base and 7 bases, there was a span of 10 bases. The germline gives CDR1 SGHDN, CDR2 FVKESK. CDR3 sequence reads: CASSQANKGTQYF. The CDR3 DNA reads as TGTGCCAGCAGCCAAGCCAACAAGGGGACCCAGTACTTC. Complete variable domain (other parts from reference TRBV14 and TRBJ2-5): EAGVTQFPSHSVIEKGQTVTLRCDPISGHDNLYWYRRVMGKEIKFLLHFVKESKQDESGMPNNRFLAERTGGTYSTLKVQPAELEDSGVYFCASSQANKGTQYFGPGTRLLVL.

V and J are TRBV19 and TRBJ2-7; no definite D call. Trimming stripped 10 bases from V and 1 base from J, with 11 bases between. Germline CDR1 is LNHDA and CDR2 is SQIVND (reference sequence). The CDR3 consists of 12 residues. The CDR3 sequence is CAIADVSYEQYF. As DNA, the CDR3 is TGTGCCATCGCCGACGTTTCCTACGAGCAGTACTTC.

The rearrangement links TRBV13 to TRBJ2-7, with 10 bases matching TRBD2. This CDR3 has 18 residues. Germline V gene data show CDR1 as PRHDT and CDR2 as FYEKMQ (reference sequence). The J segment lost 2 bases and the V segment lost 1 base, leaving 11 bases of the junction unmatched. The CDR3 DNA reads TGTGCCAGCAGCTTAGCTCAGCGGGGGGGCCGGAAAACCTACGAGCAGTACTTC. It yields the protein CASSLAQRGGRKTYEQYF.

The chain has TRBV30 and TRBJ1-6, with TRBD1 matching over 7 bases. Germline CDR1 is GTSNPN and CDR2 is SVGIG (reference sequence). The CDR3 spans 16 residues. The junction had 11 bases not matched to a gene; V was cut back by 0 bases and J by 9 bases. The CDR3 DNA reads TGTGCCTGGAGTGTAAAGGGGGCATTAAATTTTTCACCCCTCCACTTT. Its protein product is CAWSVKGALNFSPLHF.

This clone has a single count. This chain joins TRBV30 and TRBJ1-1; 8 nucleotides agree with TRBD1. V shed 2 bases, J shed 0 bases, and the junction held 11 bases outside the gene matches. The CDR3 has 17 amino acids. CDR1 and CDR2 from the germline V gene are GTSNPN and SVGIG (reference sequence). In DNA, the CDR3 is TGTGCCTGGAGTCCTATTCAGGGGGCCGTAATGAACACTGAAGCTTTCTTT. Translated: CAWSPIQGAVMNTEAFF.

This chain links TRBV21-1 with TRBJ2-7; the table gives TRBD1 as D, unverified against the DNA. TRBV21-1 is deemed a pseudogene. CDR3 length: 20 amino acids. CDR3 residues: CASTPLTRDRGQYSTYEQYF. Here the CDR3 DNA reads TGTGCCAGCACCCCGCTTACCCGGGACAGGGGGCAATATTCTACCTACGAGCAGTACTTC.

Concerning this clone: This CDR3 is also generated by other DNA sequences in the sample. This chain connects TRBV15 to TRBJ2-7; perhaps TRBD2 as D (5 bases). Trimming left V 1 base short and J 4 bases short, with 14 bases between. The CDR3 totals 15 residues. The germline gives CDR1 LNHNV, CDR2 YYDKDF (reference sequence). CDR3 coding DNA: TGTGCCACCAGCAGAGGACTTTCCTCGGGGTACGAGCAGTACTTC. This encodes CATSRGLSSGYEQYF.

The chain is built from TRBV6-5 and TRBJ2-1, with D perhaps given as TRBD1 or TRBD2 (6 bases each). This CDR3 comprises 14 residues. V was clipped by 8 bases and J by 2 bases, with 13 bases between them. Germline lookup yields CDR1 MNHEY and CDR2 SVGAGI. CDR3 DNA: TGTGCCAGCGTACGGGGGCAAGCCTACAATGAGCAGTTCTTC. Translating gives CASVRGQAYNEQFF.

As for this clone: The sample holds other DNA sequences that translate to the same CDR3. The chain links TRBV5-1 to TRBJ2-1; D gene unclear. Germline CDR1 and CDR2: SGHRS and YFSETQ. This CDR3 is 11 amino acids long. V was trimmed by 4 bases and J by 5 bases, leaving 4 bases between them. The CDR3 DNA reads TGCGCCAGCAGCCCCGACAATGAGCAGTTCTTC. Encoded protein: CASSPDNEQFF.

CDR3 loop: CASISGGFYNEQFF. In DNA, the CDR3 is TGTGCCAGCATTAGCGGGGGGTTTTACAATGAGCAGTTCTTC. The chain recombines TRBV25-1 with TRBJ2-1; 10 nucleotides agree with TRBD2. The germline V gene has CDR1 MGHDK and CDR2 SYGVNS. J was trimmed by 4 bases and V by 7 bases; bases with no gene match: 4. This CDR3 has 14 residues.

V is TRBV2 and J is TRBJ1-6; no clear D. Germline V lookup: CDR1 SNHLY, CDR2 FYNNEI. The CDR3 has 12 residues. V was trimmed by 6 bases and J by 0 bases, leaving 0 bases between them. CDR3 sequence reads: CASSSYNSPLHF. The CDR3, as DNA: TGTGCCAGCAGCTCCTATAATTCACCCCTCCACTTT.

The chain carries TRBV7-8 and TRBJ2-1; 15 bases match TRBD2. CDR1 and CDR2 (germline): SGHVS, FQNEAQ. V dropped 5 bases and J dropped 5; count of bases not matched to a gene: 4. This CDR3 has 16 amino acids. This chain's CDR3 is CASSIGLAGGDNEQFF. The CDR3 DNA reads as TGTGCCAGCAGCATCGGACTAGCGGGGGGGGACAATGAGCAGTTCTTC.

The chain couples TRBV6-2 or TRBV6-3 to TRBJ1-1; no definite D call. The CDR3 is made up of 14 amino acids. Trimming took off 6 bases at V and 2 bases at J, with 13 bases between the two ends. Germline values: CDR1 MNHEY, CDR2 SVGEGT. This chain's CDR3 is CASSYGRPNTEAFF. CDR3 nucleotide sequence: TGTGCCAGCAGCTATGGACGGCCCAACACTGAAGCTTTCTTT.

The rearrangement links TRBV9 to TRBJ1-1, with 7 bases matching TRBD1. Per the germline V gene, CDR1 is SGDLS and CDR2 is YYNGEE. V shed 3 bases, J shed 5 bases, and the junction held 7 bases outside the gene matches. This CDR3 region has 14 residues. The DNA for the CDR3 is TGTGCCAGCAGCGGTCCCAGGGGGGGAACTGAAGCTTTCTTT. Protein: CASSGPRGGTEAFF.

As DNA, the CDR3 is TGTGCCAGCAGCCAAAAATCTTCGGGACAAATGAACACTGAAGCTTTCTTT. Its translation is CASSQKSSGQMNTEAFF. The chain links TRBV3-1 (or the pseudogene TRBV3-2) to TRBJ1-1; maybe TRBD1 (6 bases). The germline gives CDR1 LGHDT, CDR2 YNNKEL (reference sequence). CDR3 length: 17 amino acids. V was shortened by 2 bases and J by 0 bases, with 16 bases between the two germline ends.

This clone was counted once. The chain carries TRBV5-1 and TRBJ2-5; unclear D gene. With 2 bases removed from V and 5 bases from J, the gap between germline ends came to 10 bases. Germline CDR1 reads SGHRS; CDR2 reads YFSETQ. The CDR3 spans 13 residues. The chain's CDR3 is CASSLTSMETQYF. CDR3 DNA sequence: TGCGCCAGCAGCTTAACGAGTATGGAGACCCAGTACTTC.

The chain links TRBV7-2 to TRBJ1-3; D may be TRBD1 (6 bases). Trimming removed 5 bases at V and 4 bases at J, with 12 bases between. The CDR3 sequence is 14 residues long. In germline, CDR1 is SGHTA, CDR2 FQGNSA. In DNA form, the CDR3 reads TGTGCCAGCAGCCTCTCGGGACAAGGAAACACCATATATTTT. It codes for CASSLSGQGNTIYF.

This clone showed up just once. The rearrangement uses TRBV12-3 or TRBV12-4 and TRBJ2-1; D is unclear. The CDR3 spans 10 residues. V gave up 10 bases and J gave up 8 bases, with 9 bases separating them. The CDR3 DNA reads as TGTGCCACCGCGTACCATGAGCAGTTCTTC. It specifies CATAYHEQFF.